Following are 10 T cell receptor beta chains from one sample sequenced in a study of blood T cell repertoires in COVID-19. The table came from immunoSEQ multiplex PCR; TCRdb's copy has only in-frame clones and leaves some out. The sample consists of roughly 380,000 clones, around 87% of them appearing once. The specimen was PBMCs or T cells enriched from blood (not recorded which). These receptors originate from a man in his thirties or forties who had recovered from COVID-19.

This clone appeared once. The chain combines TRBV29-1 with TRBJ1-2, with D possibly matching TRBD1 (6 bases). CDR3 length: 12 amino acids. Trimming took 4 bases from V and 3 from J, leaving 9 bases between them. CDR1 is SQVTM, CDR2 ANQGSEA, per germline. CDR3 sequence: CSVGQGYYGYTF. For the CDR3, the DNA is TGCAGCGTTGGGCAGGGGTACTATGGCTACACCTTC.

The J gene is TRBJ2-1, the V gene TRBV5-3; 9 bases map to TRBD1. TRBV5-3 is known as an ORF, though its function is uncertain. Germline trimming cut 6 bases from V and 9 bases from J; bases unmatched to any gene: 10. This CDR3 has 14 amino acids. The CDR3, as DNA: TGTGCCAGAAATGGACAGGGGAGGAAGGCTGAGCAGTTCTTC. It codes for CARNGQGRKAEQFF.

This rearrangement joins TRBV5-4 to TRBJ1-1; TRBD1 is a possible D gene (5 bases). This CDR3 is 13 amino acids long. The V gene lost 3 bases and the J gene lost 8 bases, with 14 bases spanning the gap. Looked up from germline, CDR1 is SGHNT and CDR2 is YYREEE (reference sequence). Written as DNA, the CDR3 is TGTGCCAGCAGCTCCGGGGGGTCCAAGGAAGCTTTCTTT. Amino acids: CASSSGGSKEAFF.

This clone was found many times. This chain connects TRBV19 to TRBJ1-5, with 8 bases identical to TRBD1. This CDR3 comprises 17 residues. Per germline, CDR1 LNHDA and CDR2 SQIVND (reference sequence). V lost 2 bases, J lost 0 bases, and 6 bases stayed unmatched. CDR3 region: CASSITGGRDSNQPQHF. DNA for the CDR3: TGTGCCAGTAGTATAACAGGGGGGCGCGATAGCAATCAGCCCCAGCATTTT. The whole variable domain, filled in from reference TRBV19 and TRBJ1-5, reads DGGITQSPKYLFRKEGQNVTLSCEQNLNHDAMYWYRQDPGQGLRLIYYSQIVNDFQKGDIAEGYSVSREKKESFPLTVTSAQKNPTAFYLCASSITGGRDSNQPQHFGDGTRLSIL.

This clone is a singleton in its sample. The rearrangement joins TRBV27 to TRBJ2-7; 7 bases are a match to TRBD1. In germline, CDR1 is MNHEY, CDR2 SMNVEV (reference sequence). Trimming at V came to 11 bases and at J to 0 bases, leaving 10 bases not matched to a gene. The CDR3 runs 14 residues. The CDR3 is CAWPVHRGSYEQYF. CDR3 in DNA: TGTGCCTGGCCCGTCCACAGGGGCTCCTACGAGCAGTACTTC.

The CDR3 nucleotides are TGTGCCAGCAGCCTCGGGACAATCACGCAGTATTTT. Protein product: CASSLGTITQYF. The chain recombines TRBV3-1 (or the pseudogene TRBV3-2) with TRBJ2-3, with D possibly being TRBD1 (6 bases). The ends were cut back, 4 bases at V and 9 bases at J, with 11 bases in the middle. There are 12 residues in the CDR3. Germline V lookup: CDR1 LGHDT, CDR2 YNNKEL (reference sequence).

The rearrangement uses TRBV7-9 and TRBJ1-2; D unclear. Germline V lookup: CDR1 SEHNR, CDR2 FQNEAQ (reference sequence). The length of the CDR3 is 14 residues. The V end was cut by 5 bases, the J end by 3 bases, with 13 bases between. The CDR3 is CASSGGGFDYGYTF. CDR3 in DNA: TGTGCCAGCAGCGGCGGTGGTTTTGACTATGGCTACACCTTC.

The CDR3 reads CASSLRQGRIFGANVLTF. For the CDR3, the DNA is TGTGCCAGCAGCTTACGACAGGGACGGATTTTTGGGGCCAACGTCCTGACTTTC. The V call is TRBV5-4, the J call TRBJ2-6, with 7 positions matching TRBD1. With V trimmed by 2 bases and J by 3 bases, 11 bases remained unmatched. CDR1 SGHNT and CDR2 YYREEE come from the germline V gene (reference sequence). The CDR3 is 18 amino acids.

This chain uses TRBV27 with TRBJ2-2; maybe TRBD1 (6 bases). The CDR3 totals 16 residues. Trimming removed 5 bases at V and 0 bases at J, with 13 bases between. Looked up from germline, CDR1 is MNHEY and CDR2 is SMNVEV (reference sequence). The CDR3 nucleotides are TGTGCCAGCAGTCCCCGCCAGGGGCCGAACACCGGGGAGCTGTTTTTT. It codes for CASSPRQGPNTGELFF.

The chain has TRBV27 and TRBJ1-1, with 7 nucleotides matching TRBD1. The CDR3 sequence is 17 residues long. V dropped 0 bases and J dropped 1; count of bases not matched to a gene: 8. Germline V gene lookup returns CDR1 MNHEY and CDR2 SMNVEV (reference sequence). The CDR3 spells CASSLSRQGGRNTEAFF. Written as DNA, the CDR3 is TGTGCCAGCAGTTTATCCAGACAGGGTGGGCGGAACACTGAAGCTTTCTTT.